This T cell receptor (beta chain) was recovered during a study of T cell responses to AZD1222 COVID-19 vaccine (dated by TCRdb to 2020 to 2022). For the study in its entirety: AZD1222 recipients given second doses at about 4 weeks or at about 12 weeks were pooled, since spike-specific TCR depth and breadth were not found to differ between the two schedules. Trial participants were enrolled by age into 18-55, 56-69 and 70-plus year subgroups, with roughly 160, 29 and 62 TCR-sequenced participants respectively. TCR sequencing was performed for over 230 trial participants, of whom about 200 were given two doses of AZD1222 and around 25 were given two doses of MenACWY control vaccine.

The time point label here, explained by the study, means: baseline before first vaccination. Vaccinee samples came from UK trials COV001 and COV002, including a single-blind randomized controlled phase 2/3 trial of AZD1222 (ChAdOx1 nCoV-19) in healthy adults. For TCRbeta chain sequencing, PBMC samples from trial participants were taken at day 0 and at day 28 after the second dose. Overall study outcomes, separate from this receptor: Conclusions about previously exposed vaccinees are limited because only six or seven AZD1222 recipients were SARS-CoV-2 seropositive at baseline. The whole spike protein was spanned by vaccine-associated CD4 TCRs, and dominant responses were seen in regions 160-218 and 743-854. Because no day 14 peak-response samples were available, repertoires were characterized only after the peak T cell response. Participants were mostly white British, with more females than males. The authors suggested clonal diversity may have been underestimated. The 56-69-year group was small, and its depth increase did not reach significance, likely because of low power. Spike-specific TCR breadth and depth rose significantly after two AZD1222 doses compared with day 0 and with MenACWY recipients. Reportedly, close to half of the unique spike-specific TCRs recognized epitopes lying outside the regions that are mutated in the B.1.351 and B.1.1.7 variants.

This clone has more than one count but fewer than ten. It lacks a known antigen. Base quality data are lacking; no much larger clone is found one base away. The CDR3 regions of human TCRbeta chains were subjected to immunosequencing. Regarding the original processing steps: Repertoire TCRs were matched against a reference library of SARS-CoV-2-specific TCRs generated with the MIRA antigen-specificity platform. Breadth was defined as the fraction of unique TCRs that were SARS-CoV-2-associated. Depth was defined as the fraction of total T cells that were SARS-CoV-2-associated. Using the MIRA data, each spike-specific TCR was mapped to the spike region that the TCR reacts to and placed in a CD4 or CD8 class. Log10-transformed breadth and depth values were compared by one-way ANOVA with Sidak's multiple comparisons tests. TCRdb limited this immuneACCESS table to in-frame rearrangements with V and J called. A share of clones is missing; checked studies link under half to unresolved V genes, and the rest is unexplained. For V, J and clone size, that table is used; D and trimming come from the DNA. Recorded for this sample are about 260,000 clones; 85% to 95% of them occurred a single time. The top ten clones comprise approximately 0.52% of the sample.

Counted from cysteine to phenylalanine, this CDR3 has 17 amino acids. The read is trimmed to its CDR3 DNA, 51 bases read in frame from base 1. The germline V gene (reference sequence) provides CDR1 SGHNT and CDR2 YYREEE. Germline trimming: 4 bases from V, 6 bases from J; junction bases outside gene matches: 15. The sample consisted of peripheral blood, taken on day 0 of AZD1222 vaccination. The sequence derives from an adult in good health. The sequence links TRBV5-4 to TRBJ2-7; 11 bases in the junction line up with TRBD2. The nucleotide sequence is TGTGCCAGCAGCGGAGGAGGGTTACTAGCGGGAGTAGGCGAGCAGTACTTC. It codes for CASSGGGLLAGVGEQYF.